One and the same sample provided the 30 T cell receptor beta chains below, sequenced in a study of control samples from healthy donors and cancer patients. Sequencing was performed with immunoSEQ multiplex PCR; in TCRdb, only in-frame clones are kept and a portion is missing. The sample shows around 140,000 clones, 75% to 95% of them seen only once. The sample comprised blood. The receptors come from a man in his forties in good health.

The chain links TRBV19 to TRBJ1-5; D gene ambiguous. CDR1 is LNHDA and CDR2 is SQIVND in the germline V gene (reference sequence). Trimming took off 5 bases at V and 1 base at J, with 12 bases between the two ends. This CDR3 has 15 residues. The CDR3 reads CASSWVDGSNQPQHF. The CDR3 DNA reads TGTGCCAGTAGTTGGGTGGACGGCAGCAATCAGCCCCAGCATTTT.

This rearrangement joins TRBV3-1 (or the pseudogene TRBV3-2) to TRBJ1-6; TRBD1 aligns across 10 bases. V gave up 4 bases and J gave up 7 bases; unmatched junction bases: 13. CDR1 and CDR2 from the germline V gene are LGHDT and YNNKEL (reference sequence). This CDR3 has 18 amino acids. Here the CDR3 DNA reads TGTGCCAGCAGCCGCGGGACAGGGGCTCGGGGGGGGAATTCACCCCTCCACTTT. Translating it yields CASSRGTGARGGNSPLHF.

This clone was observed once. The CDR3 nucleotides read TGTGCCAGTAGTTCCCCAGTTTCGGTAGTTCGGTCAGGACTTAATGAAAAACTGTTTTTT. Its protein is CASSSPVSVVRSGLNEKLFF. This chain connects TRBV19 to TRBJ1-4; D is ambiguous. This CDR3 has 20 amino acids. Germline CDR1 LNHDA, CDR2 SQIVND (reference sequence). Between the trimmed V and J ends, which lost 5 bases and 4 bases, there was a span of 29 bases.

The chain employs TRBV7-9 and TRBJ2-6; 8 nucleotides match TRBD1. The CDR3 is 16 amino acids. Trimming removed 5 bases from V and 3 bases from J; junction bases left unmatched: 6. Germline assignment: CDR1 SEHNR and CDR2 FQNEAQ (reference sequence). CDR3 protein: CASSRGQGHGANVLTF. The CDR3 DNA sequence: TGTGCCAGCAGCAGAGGACAGGGTCATGGGGCCAACGTCCTGACTTTC.

V is TRBV28 and J is TRBJ1-5; 7 nucleotides match TRBD1. Germline assignment: CDR1 MDHEN and CDR2 SYDVKM. V lost 5 bases and J lost 1; bases outside the gene matches: 8. The CDR3 spans 16 residues. CDR3 sequence reads: CASSAPSTGSNQPQHF. DNA for the CDR3: TGTGCCAGCAGTGCCCCATCGACAGGGAGCAATCAGCCCCAGCATTTT.

The J gene is TRBJ2-1, the V gene TRBV23-1; the match to TRBD2 covers 8 bases. TRBV23-1 is designated an ORF whose function remains uncertain. V dropped 2 bases and J dropped 3; count of bases not matched to a gene: 3. The CDR3 loop spans 15 amino acids. The DNA for the CDR3 is TGCGCCAGCAGTCAAGGACTAGCACGCTACAATGAGCAGTTCTTC. This codes for CASSQGLARYNEQFF.

The CDR3 sequence is CASRQGVNQPQHF. The CDR3 DNA reads TGTGCCAGCAGACAGGGGGTGAATCAGCCCCAGCATTTT. The chain combines TRBV6-5 with TRBJ1-5, with 8 bases identical to TRBD1. This CDR3 comprises 13 residues. Looked up from germline, CDR1 is MNHEY and CDR2 is SVGAGI. V shed 6 bases and J 4 bases; nucleotides not matched to a gene: 2.

The V gene is TRBV11-2, the J gene TRBJ2-7; D is possibly TRBD1 (5 bases). CDR3 size: 14 residues. Germline loops: CDR1 SGHAT, CDR2 FQNNGV. Trimming stripped 5 bases from V and 2 bases from J, with 13 bases between. As DNA, the CDR3 is TGTGCCAGCAGCAAAGACAGATACGCCTACGAGCAGTACTTC. Translating gives CASSKDRYAYEQYF.

The chain links TRBV2 to TRBJ2-7; D is uncertain. CDR1 SNHLY and CDR2 FYNNEI come from the germline V gene. The CDR3 contains 14 residues. Trimming removed 6 bases at V and 0 bases at J, with 12 bases between. CDR3 nucleotide sequence: TGTGCCAGCAGCAGAGGCGGAAGCTCCTACGAGCAGTACTTC. It is translated as CASSRGGSSYEQYF.

The chain links TRBV12-3 or TRBV12-4 to TRBJ2-1; D gene ambiguous. The length of the CDR3 is 13 residues. V was pared by 5 bases and J by 5 bases, with 10 bases between. The CDR3, as DNA: TGTGCCAGCAGTCTCGGGCAGAACAATGAGCAGTTCTTC. Its protein product is CASSLGQNNEQFF.

V is TRBV9 and J is TRBJ1-1; D not certain. This CDR3 is built from 14 residues. CDR1 is SGDLS, CDR2 YYNGEE, per germline. V was trimmed by 4 bases and J by 0 bases, leaving 10 bases between them. In nucleotides, the CDR3 is TGTGCCAGCAGCATCTTACCCCTGAACACTGAAGCTTTCTTT. This codes for CASSILPLNTEAFF. Drawing the rest from reference TRBV9 and TRBJ1-1, the complete variable domain is DSGVTQTPKHLITATGQRVTLRCSPRSGDLSVYWYQQSLDQGLQFLIQYYNGEERAKGNILERFSAQQFPDLHSELNLSSLELGDSALYFCASSILPLNTEAFFGQGTRLTVV.

This sequence joins TRBV9 and TRBJ1-1; 9 nucleotides match TRBD1. The CDR3 has 15 residues. J was trimmed by 4 bases and V by 0 bases; bases with no gene match: 4. CDR1 and CDR2 from the germline V gene are SGDLS and YYNGEE. The CDR3 DNA reads as TGTGCCAGCAGCGTAGAGGGACAGGGATCCACTGAAGCTTTCTTT. Residues: CASSVEGQGSTEAFF.

The chain employs TRBV28 and TRBJ2-7; D gene ambiguous. This CDR3 contains 12 residues. Between the trimmed V and J ends, which lost 6 bases and 7 bases, there was a span of 13 bases. The V gene's germline CDR1 is MDHEN and CDR2 SYDVKM. CDR3 bases: TGTGCCAGCAGACCCTACGGTCGGGAGCAGTACTTC. Protein product: CASRPYGREQYF.

CDR3 bases: TGTGCCAGCAGCTCCCGGACGGCGTCCCAGGATACGCAGTATTTT. Protein: CASSSRTASQDTQYF. V is TRBV5-4 and J is TRBJ2-3; D not resolved. The germline gives CDR1 SGHNT, CDR2 YYREEE (reference sequence). The CDR3 consists of 15 residues. Trimming cost V 3 bases and J 6 bases, with 17 bases left between them.

V is TRBV5-5 and J is TRBJ1-4, with D unclear. Deletions cut 3 bases from V and 0 bases from J, with 12 bases between. The CDR3 totals 16 residues. CDR1 and CDR2 (germline): SGHKS, YYEKEE (reference sequence). The CDR3 loop is CASSSVGLTTNEKLFF. As DNA, the CDR3 is TGTGCCAGCAGCTCCGTCGGGCTCACAACTAATGAAAAACTGTTTTTT. The full variable domain, completed using reference TRBV5-5 and TRBJ1-4, is DAGVTQSPTHLIKTRGQQVTLRCSPISGHKSVSWYQQVLGQGPQFIFQYYEKEERGRGNFPDRFSARQFPNYSSELNVNALLLGDSALYLCASSSVGLTTNEKLFFGSGTQLSVL.

This chain uses TRBV30 with TRBJ1-2, with TRBD1 as a possible D gene (5 bases). Germline V lookup: CDR1 GTSNPN, CDR2 SVGIG (reference sequence). CDR3 length: 14 residues. V was clipped by 0 bases and J by 0 bases, with 8 bases between them. The CDR3 region has the DNA TGTGCCTGGAGTGTACACAGGACTAACTATGGCTACACCTTC. This encodes CAWSVHRTNYGYTF.

The rearrangement links TRBV5-1 to TRBJ2-5, with 10 bases matching TRBD1. The junction had 11 bases not matched to a gene; V was cut back by 2 bases and J by 7 bases. The CDR3 runs to 16 residues. Germline CDR1 and CDR2: SGHRS and YFSETQ. The CDR3 DNA reads TGCGCCAGCAGCTTATTAATCCCGACAGGGGGCGGGACCCAGTACTTC. Residues: CASSLLIPTGGGTQYF.

This clone was observed a handful of times. This chain connects TRBV6-5 to TRBJ2-1; D is unresolved. V was shortened by 5 bases and J by 1 base, with 9 bases between the two germline ends. This CDR3 comprises 14 residues. CDR1 and CDR2 from the germline V gene are MNHEY and SVGAGI. This CDR3 is CASSNRGSYNEQFF. The CDR3 DNA follows: TGTGCCAGCAGTAATCGCGGTTCCTACAATGAGCAGTTCTTC.

This sequence joins TRBV5-1 and TRBJ1-1; no reliable D call. The germline V and J ends were trimmed by 0 bases and 5 bases, with 8 bases remaining between them. The length of the CDR3 is 13 residues. In germline, CDR1 is SGHRS, CDR2 YFSETQ. The CDR3 here is CASSLALGTEAFF. The CDR3 coding sequence is TGCGCCAGCAGCTTGGCCCTCGGGACTGAAGCTTTCTTT. Filled out from reference TRBV5-1 and TRBJ1-1, the complete variable domain reads KAGVTQTPRYLIKTRGQQVTLSCSPISGHRSVSWYQQTPGQGLQFLFEYFSETQRNKGNFPGRFSGRQFSNSRSEMNVSTLELGDSALYLCASSLALGTEAFFGQGTRLTVV.

The chain links TRBV7-2 to TRBJ1-2; D may be TRBD1 (5 bases). Trimming pared 3 bases from V and 6 bases from J, leaving 14 bases between. Per germline, CDR1 SGHTA and CDR2 FQGNSA. The CDR3 contains 14 residues. The CDR3 protein is CASSLYRSPNGYTF. The CDR3 bases are TGTGCCAGCAGCTTGTACAGGTCGCCGAATGGCTACACCTTC.

The CDR3 sequence is CASSLTGNTEAFF. Written as DNA, the CDR3 is TGCGCCAGCAGCTTGACAGGAAACACTGAAGCTTTCTTT. The chain carries TRBV5-1 and TRBJ1-1, with D possibly matching TRBD1 (5 bases). The germline V gene encodes CDR1 SGHRS and CDR2 YFSETQ. The V end was cut by 1 base, the J end by 2 bases, with 6 bases between. The CDR3 spans 13 residues.

The rearrangement joins TRBV3-1 (or the pseudogene TRBV3-2) to TRBJ2-1; 10 bases line up with TRBD2. The CDR3 is 16 residues long. The germline V gene has CDR1 LGHDT and CDR2 YNNKEL (reference sequence). V trimming: 1 base; J trimming: 4 bases; junction bases outside the gene matches: 4. The CDR3 DNA reads TGTGCCAGCAGCCAAGGGATAGCGGGGGGTTACAATGAGCAGTTCTTC. Translating gives CASSQGIAGGYNEQFF.

Here the CDR3 DNA reads TGCGCCAGCAGTCAAGGGGGAGAGACCCAGTACTTC. This sequence encodes CASSQGGETQYF. The chain employs TRBV10-1 and TRBJ2-5, with D possibly TRBD1 on 6 matching bases. CDR1 and CDR2 (germline): WNHNN, SYGVQD (reference sequence). This CDR3 comprises 12 residues. V lost 5 bases and J 4 bases, leaving 8 bases between the germline ends.

The J gene is TRBJ2-2, the V gene TRBV2, with TRBD2 identical over 16 bases. Looked up from germline, CDR1 is SNHLY and CDR2 is FYNNEI. Trimming at V came to 10 bases and at J to 8 bases, leaving 7 bases not matched to a gene. This CDR3 contains 15 residues. This chain's CDR3 is CATQGTSGGAGELFF. The DNA for the CDR3 is TGTGCCACCCAGGGGACTAGCGGGGGGGCAGGGGAGCTGTTTTTT.

This rearrangement joins TRBV2 to TRBJ1-2; 9 bases align to TRBD1. The J segment lost 4 bases and the V segment lost 6 bases, leaving 9 bases of the junction unmatched. The germline CDR1 and CDR2 sequences are SNHLY and FYNNEI. This CDR3 has 15 residues. The CDR3 bases are TGTGCCAGCAGCCGGGACAGGGCGAGAAGCTATGGCTACACCTTC. It specifies CASSRDRARSYGYTF.

The V call is TRBV18, the J call TRBJ1-5; D is unresolved. CDR3 length equals 13 residues. Trimming removed 3 bases from V and 6 bases from J, with 9 bases in between. CDR1 is KGHSH, CDR2 LQKENI, per germline. The CDR3 DNA is TGTGCCAGCTCACCCTTGTCGGGTCAGCCCCAGCATTTT. Its translation: CASSPLSGQPQHF.

The rearrangement links TRBV7-3 to TRBJ2-2; D uncertain. V was cut by 0 bases and J by 5 bases, with 4 bases left in between. Germline V CDR1 and CDR2: SGHTA, FQGTGA. This CDR3 is built from 13 residues. CDR3 sequence reads: CASSLTRTGELFF. The CDR3 nucleotides are TGTGCCAGCAGCTTAACGAGAACCGGGGAGCTGTTTTTT.

V and J are TRBV28 and TRBJ1-5; tentatively, D is TRBD1 (5 bases). The germline V gene encodes CDR1 MDHEN and CDR2 SYDVKM. Trimming took off 7 bases at V and 7 bases at J, with 14 bases between the two ends. There are 13 residues in the CDR3. In DNA form, the CDR3 reads TGTGCCAGCAATAACAGGCCGCGGCAGCCCCAGCATTTT. Translating gives CASNNRPRQPQHF.

The chain employs TRBV5-1 and TRBJ2-1, with TRBD1 as a possible D gene (8 bases). The CDR3 covers 15 residues. Germline loops: CDR1 SGHRS, CDR2 YFSETQ. Trimming cost V 0 bases and J 8 bases, with 15 bases left between them. CDR3 sequence (DNA): TGCGCCAGCAGCTTGGGTGGACAGGGAGGGGATGAGCAGTTCTTC. It yields the protein CASSLGGQGGDEQFF.

The J gene is TRBJ2-7, the V gene TRBV19; D is uncertain. The V gene's germline CDR1 is LNHDA and CDR2 SQIVND (reference sequence). V was pared by 6 bases and J by 1 base, with 4 bases between. There are 11 residues in the CDR3. This CDR3 reads CASRGSYEQYF. The CDR3 nucleotides are TGTGCCAGTAGGGGATCCTACGAGCAGTACTTC.